This T cell receptor (beta chain) derives from a study of cytomegalovirus exposure and HLA in healthy donors (dated by TCRdb to 2017 to 2019). Describing the broader study: According to an earlier analysis of a few hundred of the donors, some 180 million T cells yielded 90 million to 140 million unique TCR beta sequences and approximately 300 Gb of sequence data. A few DR-DQ haplotypes were handled as single units for association and clustering because linkage in the cohort was strong. To predict cytomegalovirus infection status, the study brought together high-throughput TCR immunosequencing, statistical association of individual TCRs with disease status, and machine learning. Typing coverage differed by locus: A, B, C, DRB1 and DQB1 were typed in roughly 629-630 donors, DQA1 in about 560, DPA1 in nearly 610, and DPB1 in around 440. Alongside the repertoire data, information on donor age, sex, ethnicity and CMV serostatus was compiled. Rather than drawing on any new phenotypic data, the later analysis identified candidate immune exposures from TCR beta sequences and the way those sequences occurred across donors. The study was designed to test whether signatures of past pathogen exposure could be identified by cataloging public T cell receptors. All discovery cohort repertoires had been generated using a single sequencing platform. Approximately 310 gigabases of sequencing data and 80 million or so unique TCR sequences were included in an early release covering roughly 600 HLA-typed donors. In a later analysis, previously published TCR beta repertoires from several hundred donors were re-analyzed and high-resolution HLA genotyping was added so that TCR occurrence patterns could be studied. A separate validation cohort of 100 to 150 different subjects was used in addition to the roughly 640-subject first cohort. On average, 235,054 unique TCR beta nucleotide sequences were sequenced per donor among 398 genotyped donors of the cohort, with around 19% of those sequences being non-productive. An earlier analysis of 587 of the donors used high-throughput TCR beta sequencing to judge whether each TCR beta V gene segment behaved as functional or pseudogenic. The study used immunosequencing to profile the T cell repertoires of 600 to 850 subjects and linked those repertoires to cytomegalovirus serostatus. HLA typing included class I and class II loci at four-digit resolution. A later genetic analysis used genome-wide SNP genotypes for about three fifths of the 666 donors, treating that subset as a discovery cohort. The genetic ancestry cluster associated with self-reported Caucasian donors included around four fifths of the 300 to 450 genotyped donors. What the research found in general, with its limitations: According to a later genetic analysis, donors in an Asian-associated ancestry cluster had fewer N-insertions in productive TCRs than the roughly 660-donor mean. A further reported finding was that TCR beta sequences accurately predicted the HLA-A and HLA-B alleles for most subjects in the first cohort. Because counts were too low, 15 to 20 rarely observed V segments, including chromosome 9 orphons, were left out of the earlier analysis of about 620 of the donors. The authors suggested that the approach could potentially be generalized to other disease states and immunological phenotypes. A later analysis associated about 17,000 TCR beta sequences with specific HLA alleles at a false discovery rate of 0.05. Linkage disequilibrium might explain the correlated functional status among segregating V segments, but an unknown experimental factor could not be excluded. Most TCR sequences were observed very rarely across donors, whereas some public TCRs were present in many individuals. HLA typing was unavailable for some donors at each locus, so association tests used only the typed subset. A group of highly shared sequence variants was considered likely to be a technical artifact of the sequencing pipeline. In a later analysis, most CMV-associated TCR beta chains were found to appear HLA-restricted, with HLA associations seemingly driven largely by CMV exposure. In a later analysis, HLA-associated TCR beta chains showed more clonal expansion and lower generation probabilities than non-associated chains that were equally common. In vitro tests confirmed that a few of the cytomegalovirus-associated TCR beta chains recognize cytomegalovirus antigens. When HLA alleles, especially DR and DQ, strongly co-occurred, attributing TCR associations to individual alleles was difficult. The presence/absence analyses assumed that sequencing depth was roughly uniform across donors, and that assumption may not be true. In a later analysis, several top co-occurrence clusters were reported to appear linked to parvovirus B19, influenza, CMV and Epstein-Barr virus. The classifier was reported to diagnose cytomegalovirus status with high specificity and sensitivity in both the original cohort and the validation cohort. In a later genetic analysis, a missense DCLRE1C variant was associated with V-gene and J-gene trimming of TCR beta chains, and the association was replicated in an independent cohort. Broadly in line with IMGT annotations, most TCR beta V segments showed up in productive rearrangements about 87% or about 30% of the time in an earlier analysis of a few hundred of the donors. A later analysis found that TCR association rates varied across HLA loci, with DRB1 alleles showing the most associated TCRs and HLA-C alleles the fewest. Only TCR beta chains were sequenced in this cohort, and the absence of alpha or paired-chain data limited detectable features. In the study, 164 TCR beta chains were listed as associated with cytomegalovirus. Immune exposure information for the cohort was limited to CMV serostatus.

Library construction relied on the immunoSEQ multiplex PCR assay. For the multiplex PCR, a mixture combining 60 forward primers for TCR Vbeta segments and 13 reverse primers for TCR Jbeta segments was used. The CDR3 region of rearranged TCR beta genes was amplified from genomic DNA by a multiplex PCR assay. On the Illumina HiSeq System, the amplified TCR beta libraries were sequenced as 87-base-pair reads. The original pipeline was this. Across the 700 or so repertoires, a later analysis counted roughly 77 million unique TCR beta chains, around 11 million of which were shared by at least two donors. Raw reads were error-corrected and collapsed into unique sequences with a nearest-neighbor algorithm that merged closely related sequences to remove PCR and sequencing errors. CDR3 sequences were aligned to IMGT reference sequences to assign V, D and J gene segments. For a sequence to be retained, a match of at least six nucleotides to both a V gene segment and a J gene segment was required. Rearrangements were called productive when the CDR3 lacked stop codons and stayed in frame with V and J; all others were non-productive. Following IMGT convention, CDR3 was defined as the stretch from the second conserved V-encoded cysteine up to the conserved J-encoded phenylalanine. The earlier analysis of 500 to 650 of the donors excluded any sequence lacking an unambiguous match to a single V gene segment. An earlier analysis of fewer than 650 of the donors classified V segments as functional when productive rearrangements were above 56.7% and as segregating when the standard deviation between donors was above 5%. A statistical classification framework was built to diagnose cytomegalovirus status from the catalog of TCR beta chain sequences. V and J gene assignment, in a later analysis, came from comparing TCR nucleotide sequences with IMGT/GENE-DB human TR gene sequences. In a later analysis, CDR3 sequences and most-parsimonious VDJ recombination scenarios were assigned using the TCRdist pipeline. In a later analysis, each TCR beta chain was defined by its CDR3 amino acid sequence together with its V-gene family, and reads lacking a unique V-gene family were excluded. As a way to deal with suspected cross-contamination and a sequencing artifact, a later analysis dropped 500 to 700 nucleotide sequences that were highly shared and had low generation probability. A later analysis calculated a clonal expansion index for each public chain from normalized within-repertoire ranks of inferred template counts. Generation probabilities in a later analysis came from a VDJ recombination model fitted to out-of-frame rearrangements, and those results were checked against IGoR. Hypergeometric tests were used in a later analysis to score TCR-TCR, TCR-HLA and TCR-CMV co-occurrence, with a repertoire-size bias correction applied to the TCR pairs. A later analysis estimated false discovery rates by permuting HLA or CMV assignments 20 times. In a later analysis, co-occurring TCRs were grouped using DBSCAN, and TCRdist sequence similarity was added for clustering within HLA-allele-positive subsets. For co-occurrence clustering, repertoires with fewer than 30,000 or more than 120,000 public chains were excluded, along with four to six repertoires with anomalous nucleotide sharing. Held by TCRdb, this immuneACCESS table contains in-frame sequences only and omits some clones. Under half of the omission traces to an unresolved V gene where checked; the cause of the rest is unknown. V and J calls and clone size follow that table, whereas D and trimming were derived from the DNA. Present in this sample are roughly 99,000 clones, roughly 80% of which were seen just once. Around 2% of the sample comes from the top ten.

Concerning this clone itself: Which antigen it targets is not known. No much larger clonotype is one base removed from it; base qualities were not supplied.

The cohort consisted of some 670 healthy bone marrow donors. At the time of sampling, every cohort member was nominally healthy, though immune exposures that went unrecorded were likely present. The donor tested CMV seronegative, placing the donor among the roughly 340 seronegative members of the cohort. A peripheral blood sample was collected from each donor, and TCR beta sequencing was performed on peripheral blood mononuclear cells. The Qiagen DNeasy Blood Extraction Kit was used to extract genomic DNA from the blood cell samples. Material: PBMCs. The receptor was derived from a man younger than 45 in good health and CMV-seronegative.

The sequence in DNA is TGTGCCAGCAGCTCAGGGGCAGGGCCGAACACTGAAGCTTTCTTT. Its coded protein is CASSSGAGPNTEAFF. This chain is built from TRBV7-9 and TRBJ1-1; the D gene is perhaps TRBD1, from 6 matching bases. The germline V gene encodes CDR1 SEHNR and CDR2 FQNEAQ (reference sequence). The trim is 4 bases for V and 1 base for J, with a gap of 13 bases between the germline ends. Its CDR3 holds 15 amino acids, cysteine through phenylalanine. Only CDR3 DNA is held: 45 bases, read in frame from base 1.